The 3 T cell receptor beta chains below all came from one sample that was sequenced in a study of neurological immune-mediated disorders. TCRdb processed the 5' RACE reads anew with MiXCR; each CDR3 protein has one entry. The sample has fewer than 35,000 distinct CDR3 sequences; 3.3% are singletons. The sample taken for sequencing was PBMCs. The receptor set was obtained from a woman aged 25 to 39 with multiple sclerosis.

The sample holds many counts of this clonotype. The CDR3 DNA reads as TGTGCCAGCAGTGACACTAGCGGGGGGGCAGATACGCAGTATTTT. Translation gives CASSDTSGGADTQYF. The rearrangement joins TRBV6-4 to TRBJ2-3, with 13 nucleotides matching TRBD2. Looked up from germline, CDR1 is MRHNA and CDR2 is SNTAGT. This CDR3 region has 15 residues. The junction had 0 bases not matched to a gene; V was cut back by 2 bases and J by 4 bases.

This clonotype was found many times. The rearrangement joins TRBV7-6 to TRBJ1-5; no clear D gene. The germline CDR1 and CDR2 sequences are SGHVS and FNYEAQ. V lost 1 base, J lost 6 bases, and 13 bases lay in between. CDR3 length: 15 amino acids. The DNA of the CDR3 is TGTGCCAGCAGCTTAGAGCCGGGATTAGGTCAGCCCCAGCATTTT. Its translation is CASSLEPGLGQPQHF.

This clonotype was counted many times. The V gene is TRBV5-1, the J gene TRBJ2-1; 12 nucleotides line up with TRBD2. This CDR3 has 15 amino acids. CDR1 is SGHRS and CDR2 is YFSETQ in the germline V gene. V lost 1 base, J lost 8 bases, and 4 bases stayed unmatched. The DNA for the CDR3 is TGCGCCAGCAGCTTGAGGACTAGCGGGACAGATGAGCAGTTCTTC. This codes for CASSLRTSGTDEQFF.